A single count supports the clone carrying this TCR beta chain. The antigen remains unidentified. The V gene's germline CDR1 is SQVTM and CDR2 ANQGSEA. The CDR3 consists of 13 residues. Germline trimming cut 7 bases from V and 4 bases from J; bases unmatched to any gene: 5. Time point indicated: week 5, during vaccination. Each dose delivered 300 ug of mutant IDH1 20-mer peptide subcutaneously with imiquimod. New WHO grade 3 or 4 astrocytomas that were IDH1-mutant and ATRX-lost had been found in donors. TCRdb's table, derived via immunoSEQ multiplex PCR, lists solely in-frame clones and lacks some. The data hold 25,000 to 30,000 clones, with roughly 90% observed a single time. This entry is derived from a study of a mutant IDH1 vaccine in newly diagnosed glioma. In the study overall: Vaccination started 4-6 weeks after radiotherapy alone, or with temozolomide cycles. Patients previously underwent radiotherapy, temozolomide, or both, and most underwent both.

Broader study findings: Apparently unrelated to pseudoprogression were changes in the top peripheral T cell clonotypes.

The source of this sequence is a man younger than 35 with glioma. The specimen comprised PBMCs, sampled from a glioma patient whose treatment included an IDH1 peptide vaccine. The chain has TRBV29-1 and TRBJ2-5; 11 bases fit TRBD2. The CDR3 reads CSGGTSGRETQYF. In DNA, the CDR3 is TGCAGCGGAGGGACTAGCGGTCGAGAGACCCAGTACTTC.